These T cell receptor beta chains were read from a single sample in a study of blood T cell repertoires in COVID-19. Profiling relied on immunoSEQ multiplex PCR, and the TCRdb table lists in-frame clones only, not all of them. The sample lists approximately 450,000 clones, approximately 92% occurring once. Sample: PBMCs or T cells enriched from blood (not recorded which). Source of these receptors: a man aged 25 to 45 who had recovered from COVID-19. Both conserved end residues are part of each CDR3. Fields, in order: V gene, D gene, J gene, CDR3 protein. The D gene is left open where the match is weak.

V gene: TRBV7-3; D gene: TRBD2; J gene: TRBJ2-3; CDR3 protein: CASSWGTSGISTDTQYF
V gene: TRBV19; D gene: NA; J gene: TRBJ2-7; CDR3 protein: CASNYGLNSYEQYF
V gene: TRBV6-5; D gene: NA; J gene: TRBJ1-5; CDR3 protein: CASSEYSNQPQHF
V gene: TRBV5-4; D gene: NA; J gene: TRBJ2-7; CDR3 protein: CASSPGGASSYEQYF
V gene: TRBV7-9; D gene: NA; J gene: TRBJ1-5; CDR3 protein: CASSLLNQPQHF
V gene: TRBV11-2; D gene: NA; J gene: TRBJ2-5; CDR3 protein: CASSLPRGGTETQYF
V gene: TRBV6-5; D gene: TRBD1; J gene: TRBJ2-1; CDR3 protein: CASTPRGQGGGEQFF
V gene: TRBV19; D gene: NA; J gene: TRBJ2-2; CDR3 protein: CASSFQVWRGNTGELFF
V gene: TRBV30; D gene: TRBD2; J gene: TRBJ2-5; CDR3 protein: CAWSTGTSGVQETQYF
V gene: TRBV18; D gene: NA; J gene: TRBJ1-5; CDR3 protein: CASSSGYGPEQPQHF
V gene: TRBV5-4; D gene: TRBD2; J gene: TRBJ2-7; CDR3 protein: CASSGGRSGREGYEQYF
V gene: TRBV24-1; D gene: TRBD2; J gene: TRBJ2-3; CDR3 protein: CATSDSDGTSGTDTQYF
V gene: TRBV7-9; D gene: TRBD2; J gene: TRBJ2-4; CDR3 protein: CASSLVFSGTLAKNIQYF
V gene: TRBV19; D gene: NA; J gene: TRBJ1-2; CDR3 protein: CASSIKLSGTVGYGYTF
V gene: TRBV13; D gene: NA; J gene: TRBJ2-2; CDR3 protein: CASSPLTGNTGELFF
V gene: TRBV7-2; D gene: NA; J gene: TRBJ2-1; CDR3 protein: CASSLAGLHGNEQFF
V gene: TRBV24-1; D gene: TRBD2; J gene: TRBJ2-3; CDR3 protein: CATREPGTSGLDTQYF
V gene: TRBV28; D gene: TRBD2; J gene: TRBJ2-7; CDR3 protein: CASSTASSGSYEQYF
V gene: TRBV28; D gene: NA; J gene: TRBJ2-7; CDR3 protein: CASSLRGGYLEQYF
V gene: TRBV10-1; D gene: TRBD1; J gene: TRBJ2-1; CDR3 protein: CASSESSGQGYNEQFF
V gene: TRBV18; D gene: TRBD1; J gene: TRBJ2-6; CDR3 protein: CASSPQREGQPGANVLTF
V gene: TRBV30; D gene: NA; J gene: TRBJ2-3; CDR3 protein: CAWGAGDTQYF
V gene: TRBV27; D gene: TRBD2; J gene: TRBJ2-7; CDR3 protein: CASSSYSGTSGYEQYF
V gene: TRBV3-1/TRBV3-2; D gene: TRBD1; J gene: TRBJ2-2; CDR3 protein: CASRQEEGGQGNTGELFF
V gene: TRBV18; D gene: NA; J gene: TRBJ1-1; CDR3 protein: CASSPGQGTEAFF
V gene: TRBV5-1; D gene: TRBD1; J gene: TRBJ1-2; CDR3 protein: CASSPRQGSNLYGYTF
V gene: TRBV12-3/TRBV12-4; D gene: TRBD1; J gene: TRBJ1-2; CDR3 protein: CASSWGQRVGYTF
V gene: TRBV30; D gene: NA; J gene: TRBJ2-7; CDR3 protein: CAWSVMGAMDEQYF
V gene: TRBV7-9; D gene: TRBD2; J gene: TRBJ2-3; CDR3 protein: CANDALPALAGGTQYF
V gene: TRBV4-1; D gene: NA; J gene: TRBJ1-2; CDR3 protein: CASSQERVSGGYTF
V gene: TRBV3-1/TRBV3-2; D gene: TRBD2; J gene: TRBJ2-1; CDR3 protein: CASSQDLTSGSFFNEQFF
V gene: TRBV19; D gene: NA; J gene: TRBJ2-7; CDR3 protein: CATQGMPYEQYF
V gene: TRBV2; D gene: NA; J gene: TRBJ2-1; CDR3 protein: CASLLTLAEYNEQFF
V gene: TRBV7-2; D gene: NA; J gene: TRBJ2-2; CDR3 protein: CASSPAGSSGTGELFF
V gene: TRBV3-1/TRBV3-2; D gene: TRBD2; J gene: TRBJ2-2; CDR3 protein: CASSPGRASGELFF
V gene: TRBV7-8; D gene: TRBD1; J gene: TRBJ2-5; CDR3 protein: CASSLVGGGETQYF
V gene: TRBV11-2; D gene: TRBD2; J gene: TRBJ2-1; CDR3 protein: CASSLASGSIRDEQFF
V gene: TRBV7-9; D gene: TRBD1; J gene: TRBJ2-6; CDR3 protein: CASSPRQGFSGANVLTF
V gene: TRBV12-3/TRBV12-4; D gene: NA; J gene: TRBJ1-4; CDR3 protein: CASSSRGEKLFF
V gene: TRBV15; D gene: NA; J gene: TRBJ2-1; CDR3 protein: CATSPWGSSYNEQFF
V gene: TRBV5-4; D gene: TRBD2; J gene: TRBJ2-3; CDR3 protein: CASSAGLAGGIDTQYF
V gene: TRBV9; D gene: NA; J gene: TRBJ2-1; CDR3 protein: CASSVVSSPPGEVPYNEQFF
V gene: TRBV28; D gene: TRBD1; J gene: TRBJ2-1; CDR3 protein: CASRGTDYNEQFF
V gene: TRBV30; D gene: TRBD1; J gene: TRBJ1-4; CDR3 protein: CAWTGTGVGKLFF
V gene: TRBV5-4; D gene: NA; J gene: TRBJ1-2; CDR3 protein: CASSLGGPSYGYTF
V gene: TRBV11-2; D gene: TRBD1; J gene: TRBJ2-1; CDR3 protein: CASRGQESYNEQFF
V gene: TRBV24-1; D gene: NA; J gene: TRBJ2-4; CDR3 protein: CATSDAGGNAKNIQYF
V gene: TRBV5-1; D gene: TRBD2; J gene: TRBJ2-7; CDR3 protein: CASSLGLAGAYEQYF
V gene: TRBV4-1; D gene: NA; J gene: TRBJ1-4; CDR3 protein: CASSQPTATNEKLFF
V gene: TRBV18; D gene: NA; J gene: TRBJ2-6; CDR3 protein: CASSQTPGANVLTF
V gene: TRBV9; D gene: TRBD2; J gene: TRBJ2-5; CDR3 protein: CASSDPGLAGERETQYF